This TCR beta chain emerged from a study of early T cells in non-severe SARS-CoV-2 infection. General study points: Matching results from VDJdb favored anti-spike CD8 responses, leaving private and CD4 specificities undetected.

With respect to this clonotype: Its antigen is as yet unknown.

The CDR3 sequence is 14 residues long. The V end was cut by 1 base, the J end by 5 bases, with 15 bases between. The germline gives CDR1 DFQATT, CDR2 SNEGSKA (reference sequence). TCRdb independently ran MiXCR on the 5' RACE reads; one entry per CDR3 protein. The sample carries fewer than 80,000 distinct CDR3 sequences, over 9% recorded once. The source of this sequence is an adult who was a healthcare worker with PCR-confirmed SARS-CoV-2 infection or an uninfected control (not recorded which). Source: whole blood, taken at baseline. This chain joins TRBV20-1 and TRBJ2-7, with a tentative D call TRBD2 (6 bases). DNA of the CDR3: TGCAGTGCTAGAGCCGGGCAGGGCGGGGACGAGCAGTACTTC. Its protein product is CSARAGQGGDEQYF.